This TCR beta chain was profiled in a study of T cells in Graves' hyperthyroidism and ophthalmopathy. From RNA transcripts, TCR beta CDR3 regions were amplified. The TCR CDR3 was amplified in a first-round RT-PCR using the HTBI primer set. In TCRdb, the multiplex PCR reads were re-called with MiXCR into one record per CDR3 protein. Of 500,000 to 650,000 distinct CDR3 sequences detected, about 15% appear once; the ten largest clones hold roughly an eighth. V lost 5 bases, J lost 6 bases, and 5 bases stayed unmatched. The germline gives CDR1 MNHEY, CDR2 SMNVEV (reference sequence). The CDR3 length is 14 residues. This clonotype came up many times. Its antigen is as yet unknown. Clinicians diagnosed patients from clinical symptoms, serum thyroxine and TRAb, thyroid ultrasound and orbital computed tomography. Study-wide points: Ophthalmopathy was predicted by the model a median of approximately 6 months ahead of onset. Peripheral blood also featured most of the thyroid clonotypes expanded above 0.001.

The specimen sequenced was blood. This receptor was taken from a woman aged 50 to 65 with Graves' ophthalmopathy. The chain combines TRBV27 with TRBJ1-2; 11 nucleotides align to TRBD1. CDR3 sequence reads: CASSMDRGRDGYTF. CDR3 nucleotides: TGTGCCAGCAGTATGGACAGGGGGCGTGATGGCTACACCTTC.